This T cell receptor beta chain was identified during a study of Graves' ophthalmopathy and Graves' hyperthyroidism (dated by TCRdb to between 2017 and 2018). Regarding the complete study: A patient counted as having stable hyperthyroidism if there was no progression to ophthalmopathy within 18 months of follow-up. An independent validation cohort comprised roughly 20 hyperthyroidism patients and 15 to 17 patients who later progressed from hyperthyroidism to ophthalmopathy. In total, approximately 130 blood samples were TCR-sequenced: approximately 42 ophthalmopathy, over 70 hyperthyroidism and some 17 hyperthyroidism-to-ophthalmopathy patients. Following sample collection, hyperthyroidism patients were given methimazole at a starting dose of 30 mg daily, and ophthalmopathy patients were given high-dose intravenous methylprednisolone. The study used TCR beta repertoire signatures to distinguish Graves' ophthalmopathy from Graves' hyperthyroidism and to predict progression to ophthalmopathy. A discovery set of 90 to 100 patients (43 ophthalmopathy, 60 or so stable hyperthyroidism) was enrolled to explore V-J signatures distinguishing ophthalmopathy from hyperthyroidism. In roughly six hyperthyroidism patients, T-cell repertoires of thyroid tissue and blood were compared.

Hyperthyroidism patients were newly diagnosed, with disease duration under 2 months, and aged 18 to 65 years. Anyone with other autoimmune diseases, uncontrolled infections, pregnancy or lactation was excluded from the study. Diagnosis relied on clinical symptoms, serum thyroxine, TRAb, thyroid ultrasound and orbital computed tomography. Trizol reagent was used to extract the total RNA, and its quality was then checked on an Agilent 2100 Bioanalyzer. Sequences SGHRS (CDR1) and YFSETQ (CDR2) are obtained from the germline V gene. Trimming costs V 6 bases and J 2 bases, and their ends lie 17 bases apart. The CDR3 holds 15 amino acids from the cysteine to the phenylalanine. Kept here is only the CDR3 DNA, which spans 45 bases and is read in frame from base 1. General conclusions and limits of the study: In cross-validation, the 13-signature model distinguished ophthalmopathy from stable hyperthyroidism with about 90% sensitivity and about 84% specificity, and in the test set the corresponding values were approximately 80% and 75%. Most of the expanded thyroid clonotypes with a frequency above 0.001 were also detected in blood, and it was suggested that the thyroid immune response may be reflected by blood repertoires. Sample size was not predetermined statistically, and investigators were not blinded to group allocation. In validation, the model predicted ophthalmopathy progression with 70.59% sensitivity and approximately 75% specificity; some 13 predicted patients were CT-confirmed with GO in a median of around 6 months.

TCR beta CDR3 regions were amplified from RNA transcripts for repertoire sequencing. The first round of RT-PCR was done with HTBI primers and the Qiagen OneStep RT-PCR kit, and was followed by a second round of multiplex PCR, then size selection and purification. Libraries were sequenced on an Illumina HiSeq2000 using paired-end 100 bp reads. The original pipeline was this. SOAPnuke was used to process the reads, removing any read that contained adapters or uncalled bases, had a mean Phred below 15, or lacked an exact match to the constant primer or identifier. High-quality paired reads were merged with COPE v1.2.5. Clonotypes were defined as unique nucleotide sequences and were aligned to IMGT TRB V, D and J references using MiTCR v1.1. The analysis was limited to V-J combinations with a frequency above 0.0001, which together covered 99.2% of repertoires. For each V-J combination, a TCR clonal expansion and chaos score was defined as the ratio of F50 clonal expansion to chaos observed in the TCRdist matrix. Welch's t-statistics and random forest were used to narrow the features down to over ten V-J combinations, which were then fed into a naive Bayes classifier. The similarity between thyroid and blood repertoires was quantified using the Morisita-Horn index. TCRdb took the public reads, trimmed them with fastp at Q25, ran MiXCR for clone calling and kept in-frame beta chains. Merged by CDR3 protein, the rows form single entries marked with the most common genes and DNA. TCRdb, not the authors, supplied the V and J calls. This sample holds roughly 1.1 million distinct CDR3 sequences; roughly two fifths were observed only once. 11% of the sample rests with the top ten.

Turning to this clonotype: Its recognized antigen is unknown. Base qualities were left out, and no much larger clone turns up one base away.

Here the chain combines TRBV5-1 and TRBJ2-5; a tentative D match to TRBD2 spans 5 bases. This clonotype originated in an adult man with Graves' hyperthyroidism. The material sequenced was peripheral blood or thyroid tissue (not recorded which). The DNA is TGCGCCAGCACTTCGGACGGACTGTGGCAAGAGACCCAGTACTTC. It specifies CASTSDGLWQETQYF.